The clone carrying this T cell receptor beta chain was seen ten or more times. Antigen unknown. The data were obtained in a study of T cell repertoires in cytomegalovirus infection. Study conclusions and caveats: Frequencies of public TCR beta families were cumulated, and this identified carriers of CMV plus the relevant HLA.

MiXCR, applied by TCRdb to the reads, yields one record per CDR3 protein. The sample contains roughly 500,000 distinct CDR3 sequences, approximately 15% of which appear only once. This CDR3 spans 16 amino acids. Germline V gene data show CDR1 as MGHRA and CDR2 as YSYEKL. Deletions cut 1 base from V and 1 base from J, with 11 bases between. V gene TRBV4-1 combines with J gene TRBJ1-5; D ambiguous. Sequencing was carried out using CD8+ T cells from PBMCs. This sequence was found in a human donor in good health (CMV status not recorded). Some clones in this sample may be carry-over from other donors' samples. CDR3 sequence (DNA): TGCGCCAGCAGCCAAGGGGGAGAACAGAGCAATCAGCCCCAGCATTTT. It specifies CASSQGGEQSNQPQHF.